The entry below gives a single T cell receptor beta chain sequence along with its context. This entry is derived from a study of identical twins. TCRdb recomputed calls from the 5' RACE reads with MiXCR, one row per CDR3 protein. The sample lists nearly 900,000 distinct CDR3 sequences; 9% to 15% were seen once. The CDR3 is 16 amino acids. Germline assignment: CDR1 LNHDA and CDR2 SQIVND (reference sequence). The V and J ends lost 4 bases and 2 bases, in that order; junction bases with no gene match: 4. These same data were also listed under a study on yellow fever vaccine responses in identical twins.

The source is a woman between 18 and 29 years old in good health. Sample: PBMCs. This chain connects TRBV19 to TRBJ2-5, with TRBD2 matching over 13 bases. The CDR3 region has the DNA TGTGCCAGTAGTACGACTAGCGGGAGGATGCAAGAGACCCAGTACTTC. It yields the protein CASSTTSGRMQETQYF.